This is a list of T cell receptor beta chains from one sample in a study of T cell responses to AZD1222 COVID-19 vaccine. Using immunoSEQ multiplex PCR, the repertoire was profiled, and TCRdb retains in-frame clones only, with some absent. The table has fewer than 150,000 clones, over 90% seen once. This sample comprised peripheral blood, obtained on day 0 of AZD1222 vaccination. Receptor source: an adult in good health. CDR3s include the opening cysteine and the closing phenylalanine or tryptophan. Fields, in order: clone size, D gene, V gene, J gene, CDR3 DNA, CDR3 protein. A D gene is named only where the DNA matches it firmly. Size values are once, few and many counts, or a class for expanded clones, and some rows have none.

-	-	TRBV5-4	TRBJ2-5	TGTGCCAGCAGCGGAGACACGGCAGAGGGGGAGACCCAGTACTTC	CASSGDTAEGETQYF
-	-	TRBV5-5	TRBJ1-2	TGTGCCAGCAGCTTGGAGGGTCCCCCCTATGGCTACACCTTC	CASSLEGPPYGYTF
-	-	TRBV3-1/TRBV3-2	TRBJ1-2	TGTGCCAGCAGCCAAGTGGTGGGGGATGGCTACACCTTC	CASSQVVGDGYTF
-	-	TRBV6-5	TRBJ1-2	TGTGCCAGCAGTCAACCAGGGACTGACTATGGCTACACCTTC	CASSQPGTDYGYTF
-	TRBD1	TRBV19	TRBJ1-6	TGTGCCAGCCGGGACAGGGATAATTCACCCCTCCACTTT	CASRDRDNSPLHF
-	-	TRBV7-9	TRBJ1-3	TGTGCCAGCAGCTTAGTCAGGGGTTTCTCTGGAAACACCATATATTTT	CASSLVRGFSGNTIYF
-	-	TRBV3-1/TRBV3-2	TRBJ2-3	TGTGCCAGCAGCCAAGGCGGGGCCGGGACAGCTCTCACAGATACGCAGTATTTT	CASSQGGAGTALTDTQYF
-	-	TRBV19	TRBJ2-7	TGTGCCAGTAGTACCCATGGTCGAGGCGGACTCTACGAGCAGTACTTC	CASSTHGRGGLYEQYF
-	TRBD1	TRBV7-8	TRBJ2-2	TGTGCCAGCAGCTGGGACAGCCTGAACACCGGGGAGCTGTTTTTT	CASSWDSLNTGELFF
-	TRBD1	TRBV10-3	TRBJ1-2	TGTGCCATCAGTGAAGTCACGGGACAGGGTGGGTTACGCGGCTACACCTTC	CAISEVTGQGGLRGYTF
once	-	TRBV6-1	TRBJ1-2	TGTGCCAGCAGTGAACGCAGCAGCCCCACTAACTATGGCTACACCTTC	CASSERSSPTNYGYTF
few	-	TRBV6-5	TRBJ1-2	TGTGCCAGCAGGGGGAAAGGTTCCAACGGCTACACCTTC	CASRGKGSNGYTF
once	-	TRBV29-1	TRBJ2-5	TGCAGCGTTGAGTCGGACATACTCCAAGAGACCCAGTACTTC	CSVESDILQETQYF
-	-	TRBV6-5	TRBJ2-7	TGTGCCAGCAGTTACTCGGGACTGGCCTCCTACGAGCAGTACTTC	CASSYSGLASYEQYF
-	-	TRBV30	TRBJ2-7	TGTGCCTGGAGGCCGGGACACCATTTATACGAGCAGTACTTC	CAWRPGHHLYEQYF
-	-	TRBV5-5	TRBJ1-5	TGTGCCAGCAGCGAGGACAGCCTTAGCAATCAGCCCCAGCATTTT	CASSEDSLSNQPQHF
-	TRBD1	TRBV4-1	TRBJ1-1	TGCGCCAGCAGCCCCGGACAGGGTCCTAACACTGAAGCTTTCTTT	CASSPGQGPNTEAFF
-	-	TRBV7-9	TRBJ1-2	TGTGCCAGCAGCCCTAGCCCACAGGGAGAGTTCGGCTACACCTTC	CASSPSPQGEFGYTF
-	-	TRBV28	TRBJ2-7	TGTGCCAGCAGTTTAAGGTCCGGAGGGGGGCTTCTAAAGCAGTACTTC	CASSLRSGGGLLKQYF
-	TRBD1	TRBV14	TRBJ1-2	TGTGCCAGCAGCCAATCAGGGGGCGCGCGGGGCTACACCTTC	CASSQSGGARGYTF
-	-	TRBV6-1	TRBJ1-1	TGTGCCAGCAGTGAAGCGACGGACACCTACTTGAACACTGAAGCTTTCTTT	CASSEATDTYLNTEAFF
-	TRBD2	TRBV18	TRBJ2-1	TGTGCCAGCTCACCCCGGACTAGCGGGTACAATGAGCAGTTCTTC	CASSPRTSGYNEQFF
once	-	TRBV6-1	TRBJ1-1	TGTGCCAGCAGTGTTCAGGGGATGGGGGTGAACACTGAAGCTTTCTTT	CASSVQGMGVNTEAFF
-	-	TRBV5-6	TRBJ1-1	TGTGCCAGCAGCTTGGGGGCAGGGGCCACTGAAGCTTTCTTT	CASSLGAGATEAFF
-	-	TRBV27	TRBJ1-4	TGTGCCAGCAGACACACAGGGTTGGATGAAAAACTGTTTTTT	CASRHTGLDEKLFF
-	-	TRBV12-3/TRBV12-4	TRBJ1-2	TGTGCCAGCAGTTTCGGGATTTCCTATGGCTACACCTTC	CASSFGISYGYTF
-	TRBD1	TRBV19	TRBJ1-1	TGTGCCAGTAGTATAGGGACAGGGAACACTGAAGCTTTCTTT	CASSIGTGNTEAFF
-	TRBD1	TRBV3-1/TRBV3-2	TRBJ1-4	TGTGCCAGCAGCCTGGACAGGGGAGCAACTAATGAAAAACTGTTTTTT	CASSLDRGATNEKLFF
-	TRBD1	TRBV5-8	TRBJ1-4	TGTGCCAGCAGCTTTACGGGACAGGGGTTTGAAAAACTGTTTTTT	CASSFTGQGFEKLFF
-	TRBD1	TRBV7-3	TRBJ1-2	TGTGCCAGCAGTTTTGACAGGGATGTTGGCTACACCTTC	CASSFDRDVGYTF
-	-	TRBV10-3	TRBJ1-5	TGTGCCATCAGTGAGCCGGGCAGGGGCAATCAGCCCCAGCATTTT	CAISEPGRGNQPQHF
-	-	TRBV10-2	TRBJ1-5	TGCGCCAGCAGCAGGAGCTATAGCAATCAGCCCCAGCATTTT	CASSRSYSNQPQHF
-	-	TRBV5-1	TRBJ2-5	TGCGCCAGCAGCTCTCGGACAAGCCCTGGAGAGACCCAGTACTTC	CASSSRTSPGETQYF
once	-	TRBV29-1	TRBJ1-2	TGCAGCGTCGGAGGGGTGTTGTCGGGCGGCTACACCTTC	CSVGGVLSGGYTF
-	-	TRBV18	TRBJ1-2	TGTGCCAGCTCGCACAGGGTGAACTATGGCTACACCTTC	CASSHRVNYGYTF
-	-	TRBV2	TRBJ1-5	TGTGCCAGCAGGGCTTCGACAGGCCTTCAGCCCCAGCATTTT	CASRASTGLQPQHF
-	-	TRBV12-5	TRBJ1-5	TGTGCTAGTGGTTTGGGGATTTATAATCAGCCCCAGCATTTT	CASGLGIYNQPQHF
-	TRBD1	TRBV7-3	TRBJ1-1	TGTGCCAGCAGCTCACTACAGGGGGCTGAAGCTTTCTTT	CASSSLQGAEAFF
-	-	TRBV6-5	TRBJ1-6	TGTGCCAGCAGACAGACAGAGAGATTTTTCTCACCCCTCCACTTT	CASRQTERFFSPLHF
-	TRBD1	TRBV2	TRBJ1-2	TGTGCCAGCAAGCAGGGGGACTATGGCTACACCTTC	CASKQGDYGYTF
-	-	TRBV29-1	TRBJ2-7	TGCAGCGTTCGGGCCGGAGGATACGAGCAGTACTTC	CSVRAGGYEQYF
few	TRBD1	TRBV10-3	TRBJ1-5	TGTGCCGTCGGGACAGACAGCAATCAGCCCCAGCATTTT	CAVGTDSNQPQHF
-	-	TRBV5-1	TRBJ1-1	TGCGCCAGCAGCTTGGTAGGGGAGGGTGAAGCTTTCTTT	CASSLVGEGEAFF
-	-	TRBV5-1	TRBJ1-1	TGCGCCAGCAGCTTGCAGGAGAACACTGAAGCTTTCTTT	CASSLQENTEAFF
-	-	TRBV4-2	TRBJ2-2	TGTGCCAGCAGCCCCCGAGCATCTGGGGGCACCGGGGAGCTGTTTTTT	CASSPRASGGTGELFF
-	-	TRBV7-2	TRBJ2-3	TGTGCCAGCAGCTTCGGACGGGCCACAGATACGCAGTATTTT	CASSFGRATDTQYF
once	-	TRBV4-1	TRBJ2-3	TGCGCCAGCAGCCAAGATCGCCCCCGGCTAGCAGATACGCAGTATTTT	CASSQDRPRLADTQYF
-	TRBD1	TRBV5-1	TRBJ1-2	TGCGCCAGCAACCCTACCGGGACAGGGGGGTTCGGCTACACCTTC	CASNPTGTGGFGYTF
-	TRBD1	TRBV15	TRBJ1-2	TGTGCCACCAGCTCGGGTCGGACAGGAACATATGGCTACACCTTC	CATSSGRTGTYGYTF
-	-	TRBV6-2/TRBV6-3	TRBJ1-2	TGTGCCAGCAGTTATTCAAGACAGTCGGGCTACACCTTC	CASSYSRQSGYTF
-	-	TRBV6-5	TRBJ1-2	TGTGCCAGCGGCAGAACCCGGGACTATGGCTACACCTTC	CASGRTRDYGYTF
-	TRBD1	TRBV7-8	TRBJ2-7	TGTGCCAGCAGCCCAGGGGGACAGGGATACGAGCAGTACTTC	CASSPGGQGYEQYF
-	-	TRBV6-5	TRBJ1-1	TGTGCCAGCAGTAGGTATCGGGACTCCGAGGAGGGAGCTTTCTTT	CASSRYRDSEEGAFF
-	-	TRBV9	TRBJ1-1	TGTGCCAGCGGGGGGGACCCCGCTGAAGCTTTCTTT	CASGGDPAEAFF
-	-	TRBV4-2	TRBJ1-6	TGTGCCAGCAGCCAAGATAGGGGTAATTCACCCCTCCACTTT	CASSQDRGNSPLHF